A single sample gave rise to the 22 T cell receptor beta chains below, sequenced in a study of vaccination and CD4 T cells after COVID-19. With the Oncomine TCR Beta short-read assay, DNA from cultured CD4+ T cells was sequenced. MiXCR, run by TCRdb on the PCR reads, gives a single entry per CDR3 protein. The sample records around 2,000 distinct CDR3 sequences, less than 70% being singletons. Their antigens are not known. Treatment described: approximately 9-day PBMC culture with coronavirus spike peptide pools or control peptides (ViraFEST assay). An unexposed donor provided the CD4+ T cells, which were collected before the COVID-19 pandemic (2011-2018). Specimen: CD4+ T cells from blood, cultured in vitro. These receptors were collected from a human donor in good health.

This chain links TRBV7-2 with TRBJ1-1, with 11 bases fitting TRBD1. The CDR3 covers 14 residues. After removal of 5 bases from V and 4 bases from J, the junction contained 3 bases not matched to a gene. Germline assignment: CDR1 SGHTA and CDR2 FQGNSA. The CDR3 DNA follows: TGTGCCAGCAGCCCCGGGACAGGGGGCACTGAAGCTTTCTTT. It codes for CASSPGTGGTEAFF.

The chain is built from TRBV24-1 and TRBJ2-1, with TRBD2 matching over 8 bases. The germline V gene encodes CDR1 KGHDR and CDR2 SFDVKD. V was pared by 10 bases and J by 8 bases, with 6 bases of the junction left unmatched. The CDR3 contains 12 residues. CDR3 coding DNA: TGTGCCACAGCCGGGGGGGGTTATGAGCAGTTCTTC. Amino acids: CATAGGGYEQFF.

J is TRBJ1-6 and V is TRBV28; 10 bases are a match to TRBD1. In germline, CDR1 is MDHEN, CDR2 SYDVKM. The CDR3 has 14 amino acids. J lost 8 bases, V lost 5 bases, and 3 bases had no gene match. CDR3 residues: CASSLGTGDSPLHF. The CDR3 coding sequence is TGTGCCAGCAGTCTCGGGACAGGGGATTCACCCCTCCACTTT.

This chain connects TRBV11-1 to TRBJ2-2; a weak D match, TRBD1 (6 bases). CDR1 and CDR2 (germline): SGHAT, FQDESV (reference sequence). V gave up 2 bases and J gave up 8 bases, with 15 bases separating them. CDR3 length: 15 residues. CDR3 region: CASSLPQGYGGELFF. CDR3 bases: TGTGCCAGCAGCTTACCGCAGGGGTATGGTGGGGAGCTGTTTTTT.

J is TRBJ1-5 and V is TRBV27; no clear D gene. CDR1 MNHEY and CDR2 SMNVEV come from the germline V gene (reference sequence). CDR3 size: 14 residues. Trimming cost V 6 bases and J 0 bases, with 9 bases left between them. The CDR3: CASRGSPSNQPQHF. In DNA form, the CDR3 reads TGTGCCAGCAGGGGCAGCCCTAGCAATCAGCCCCAGCATTTT.

The CDR3 coding sequence is TGTGCCAGCAGCTTAGAAGGGCCGGAGACCCAGTACTTC. Its protein is CASSLEGPETQYF. The rearrangement joins TRBV7-2 to TRBJ2-5; D uncertain. There are 13 residues in the CDR3. CDR1 is SGHTA and CDR2 is FQGNSA in the germline V gene. Between the trimmed V and J ends, which lost 1 base and 5 bases, there was a span of 8 bases.

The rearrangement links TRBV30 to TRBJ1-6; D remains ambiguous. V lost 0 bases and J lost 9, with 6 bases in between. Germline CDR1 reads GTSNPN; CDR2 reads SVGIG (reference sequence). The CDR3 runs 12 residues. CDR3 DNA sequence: TGTGCCTGGAGTGTACGCGGTTCACCCCTCCACTTT. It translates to CAWSVRGSPLHF.

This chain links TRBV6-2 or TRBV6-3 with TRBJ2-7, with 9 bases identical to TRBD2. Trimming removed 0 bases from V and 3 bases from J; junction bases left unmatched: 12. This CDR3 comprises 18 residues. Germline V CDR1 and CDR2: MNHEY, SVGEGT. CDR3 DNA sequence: TGTGCCAGCAGTTACTCGGGGCTAGCGGGAAAGGCCGGCTACGAGCAGTACTTC. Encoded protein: CASSYSGLAGKAGYEQYF.

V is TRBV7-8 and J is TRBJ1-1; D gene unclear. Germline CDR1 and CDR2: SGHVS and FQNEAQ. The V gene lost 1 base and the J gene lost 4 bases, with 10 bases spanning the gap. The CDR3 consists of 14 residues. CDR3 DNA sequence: TGTGCCAGCAGCTTAGGACACGACTCCACTGAAGCTTTCTTT. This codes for CASSLGHDSTEAFF. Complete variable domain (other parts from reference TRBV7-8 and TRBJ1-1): GAGVSQSPRYKVAKRGQDVALRCDPISGHVSLFWYQQALGQGPEFLTYFQNEAQLDKSGLPSDRFFAERPEGSVSTLKIQRTQQEDSAVYLCASSLGHDSTEAFFGQGTRLTVV.

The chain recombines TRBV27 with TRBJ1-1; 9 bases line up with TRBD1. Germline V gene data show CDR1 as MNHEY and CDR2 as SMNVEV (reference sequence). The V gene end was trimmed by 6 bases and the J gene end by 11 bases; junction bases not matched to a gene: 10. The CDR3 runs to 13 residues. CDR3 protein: CASSHRRQGVAFF. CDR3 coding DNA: TGTGCCAGCAGCCATCGCCGACAGGGGGTCGCTTTCTTT.

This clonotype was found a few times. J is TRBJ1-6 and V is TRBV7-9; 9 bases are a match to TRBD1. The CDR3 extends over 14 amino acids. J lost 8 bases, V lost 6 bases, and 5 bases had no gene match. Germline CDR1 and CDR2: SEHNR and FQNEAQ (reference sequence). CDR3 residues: CASRITGGDSPLHF. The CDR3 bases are TGTGCCAGCAGAATAACAGGGGGCGATTCACCCCTCCACTTT.

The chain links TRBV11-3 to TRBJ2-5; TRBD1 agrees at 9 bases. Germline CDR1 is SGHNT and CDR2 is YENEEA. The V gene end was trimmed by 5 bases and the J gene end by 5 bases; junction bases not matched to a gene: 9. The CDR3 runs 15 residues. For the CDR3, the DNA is TGTGCCAGCAGCCGTGGACAGGGGATCGTGGAGACCCAGTACTTC. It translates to CASSRGQGIVETQYF.

This chain's CDR3 is CSARVRTQAGLYEQYF. CDR3 DNA sequence: TGCAGTGCTAGAGTTCGTACACAAGCGGGGTTATACGAGCAGTACTTC. The chain carries TRBV20-1 and TRBJ2-7; 7 bases are a match to TRBD2. Losses at the gene ends were 1 base for V and 4 bases for J; bases not matched to a gene: 13. There are 16 residues in the CDR3. Germline V lookup: CDR1 DFQATT, CDR2 SNEGSKA (reference sequence).

The chain's CDR3 is CASSLVLGSYEQYF. CDR3 DNA: TGTGCCAGCAGCTTAGTTCTGGGGTCCTACGAGCAGTACTTC. The V and J genes are TRBV7-2 and TRBJ2-7, with no clear D. The CDR3 totals 14 residues. V lost 1 base and J lost 1, with 8 bases in between. Germline V gene data show CDR1 as SGHTA and CDR2 as FQGNSA.

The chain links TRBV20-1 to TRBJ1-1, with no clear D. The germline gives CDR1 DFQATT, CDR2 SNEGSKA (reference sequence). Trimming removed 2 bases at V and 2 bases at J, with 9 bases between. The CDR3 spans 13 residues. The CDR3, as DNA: TGCAGTGCTAGAAGTAACAGTAACACTGAAGCTTTCTTT. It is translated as CSARSNSNTEAFF.

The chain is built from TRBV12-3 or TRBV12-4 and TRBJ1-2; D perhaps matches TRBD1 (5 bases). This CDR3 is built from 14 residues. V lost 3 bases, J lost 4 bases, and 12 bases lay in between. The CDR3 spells CASSFRDRTYGYTF. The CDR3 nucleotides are TGTGCCAGCAGTTTCAGGGATAGGACCTATGGCTACACCTTC.

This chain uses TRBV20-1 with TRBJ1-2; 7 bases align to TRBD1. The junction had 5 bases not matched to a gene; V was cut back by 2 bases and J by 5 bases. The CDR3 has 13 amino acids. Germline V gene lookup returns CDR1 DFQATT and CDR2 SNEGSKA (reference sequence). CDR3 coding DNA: TGCAGTGCTAGACCCGGGACAGAGTATGGCTACACCTTC. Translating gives CSARPGTEYGYTF.

The DNA of the CDR3 is TGCAGTGCTATTACTAGCACAGATACGCAGTATTTT. It specifies CSAITSTDTQYF. The chain employs TRBV20-1 and TRBJ2-3, with D unresolved. V gave up 4 bases and J gave up 0 bases, with 5 bases separating them. Germline CDR1 reads DFQATT; CDR2 reads SNEGSKA (reference sequence). The CDR3 is 12 amino acids.

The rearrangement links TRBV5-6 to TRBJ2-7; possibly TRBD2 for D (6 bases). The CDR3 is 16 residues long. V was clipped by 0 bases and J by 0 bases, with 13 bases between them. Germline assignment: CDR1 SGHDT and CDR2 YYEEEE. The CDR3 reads CASSLAGGGSSYEQYF. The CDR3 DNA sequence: TGTGCCAGCAGCTTGGCCGGGGGTGGGAGCTCCTACGAGCAGTACTTC. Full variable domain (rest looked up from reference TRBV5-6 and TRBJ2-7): DAGVTQSPTHLIKTRGQQVTLRCSPKSGHDTVSWYQQALGQGPQFIFQYYEEEERQRGNFPDRFSGHQFPNYSSELNVNALLLGDSALYLCASSLAGGGSSYEQYFGPGTRLTVT.

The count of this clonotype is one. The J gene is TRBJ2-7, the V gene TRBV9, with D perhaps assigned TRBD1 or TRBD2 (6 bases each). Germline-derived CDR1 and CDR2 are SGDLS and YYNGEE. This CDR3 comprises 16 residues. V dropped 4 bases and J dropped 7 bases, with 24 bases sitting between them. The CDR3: CASSTTSSSGAREQYF. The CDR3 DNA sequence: TGTGCCAGCAGCACTACCTCCTCCTCGGGGGCAAGGGAGCAGTACTTC.

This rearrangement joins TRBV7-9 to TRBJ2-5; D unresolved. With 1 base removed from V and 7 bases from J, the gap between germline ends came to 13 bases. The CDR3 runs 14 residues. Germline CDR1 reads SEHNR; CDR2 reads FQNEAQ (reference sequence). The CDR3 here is CASSLGRQVGTQYF. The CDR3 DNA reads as TGTGCCAGCAGCTTAGGCCGCCAGGTCGGGACCCAGTACTTC.

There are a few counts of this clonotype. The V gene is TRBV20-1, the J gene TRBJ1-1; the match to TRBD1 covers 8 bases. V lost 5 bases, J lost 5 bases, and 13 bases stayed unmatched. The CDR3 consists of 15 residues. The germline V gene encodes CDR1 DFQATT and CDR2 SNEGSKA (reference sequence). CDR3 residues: CSALRQGPRGTEAFF. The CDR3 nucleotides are TGCAGTGCTCTACGACAGGGGCCCCGGGGGACTGAAGCTTTCTTT.